This note documents a single T cell receptor (beta chain) sequence. No antigen is known for it. TCRdb keeps only in-frame clones here, not all; method: immunoSEQ multiplex PCR. The table shows more than 50,000 clones, with approximately 87% occurring only once. This entry belongs to a study of OX40 agonist ivuxolimab in advanced cancers. Overall study findings and caveats: At 0.1 to 3.0 mg/kg and by week 6, clonal expansion occurred in CD4+ and CD8+ blood T cells.

V lost 7 bases to trimming and J lost 3 bases, with 6 bases between them. Germline lookup yields CDR1 SQVTM and CDR2 ANQGSEA. The CDR3 is 10 amino acids. The TCR comes from an adult with an advanced solid tumor such as melanoma, head and neck, liver or kidney cancer. The chain combines TRBV29-1 with TRBJ2-5; the D is unclear. The sequencing used CD4+ or CD8+ T cells sorted from blood, collected in a trial of the OX40 agonist ivuxolimab. This chain's CDR3 is CSDEEETQYF. In DNA form, the CDR3 reads TGCAGCGACGAAGAAGAGACCCAGTACTTC.